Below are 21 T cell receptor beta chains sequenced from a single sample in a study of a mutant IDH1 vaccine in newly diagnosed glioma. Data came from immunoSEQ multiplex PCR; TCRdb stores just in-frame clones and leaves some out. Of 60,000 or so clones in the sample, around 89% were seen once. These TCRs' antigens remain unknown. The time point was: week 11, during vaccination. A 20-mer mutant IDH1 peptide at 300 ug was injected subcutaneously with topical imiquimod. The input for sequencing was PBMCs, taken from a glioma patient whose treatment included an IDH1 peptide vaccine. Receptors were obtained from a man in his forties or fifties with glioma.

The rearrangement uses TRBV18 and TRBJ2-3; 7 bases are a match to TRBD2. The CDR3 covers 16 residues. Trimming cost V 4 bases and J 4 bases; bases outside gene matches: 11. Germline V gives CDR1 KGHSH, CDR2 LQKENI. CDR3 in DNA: TGTGCCAGCTCACAAAGCTCCTGGGGGGGGGCAGATACGCAGTATTTT. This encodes CASSQSSWGGADTQYF. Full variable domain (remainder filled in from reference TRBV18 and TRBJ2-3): NAGVMQNPRHLVRRRGQEARLRCSPMKGHSHVYWYRQLPEEGLKFMVYLQKENIIDESGMPKERFSAEFPKEGPSILRIQQVVRGDSAAYFCASSQSSWGGADTQYFGPGTRLTVL.

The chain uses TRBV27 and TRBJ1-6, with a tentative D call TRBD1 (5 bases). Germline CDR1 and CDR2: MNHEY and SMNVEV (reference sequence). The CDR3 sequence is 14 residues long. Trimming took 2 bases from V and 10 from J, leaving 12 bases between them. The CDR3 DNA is TGTGCCAGCAGTTTACTGGCAGGGCAATCACCCCTCCACTTT. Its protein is CASSLLAGQSPLHF.

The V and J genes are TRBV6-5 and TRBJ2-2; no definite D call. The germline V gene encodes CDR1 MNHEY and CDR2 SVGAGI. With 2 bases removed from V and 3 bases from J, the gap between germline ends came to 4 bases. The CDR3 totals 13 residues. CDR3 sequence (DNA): TGTGCCAGCAGTTACGGTCACACCGGGGAGCTGTTTTTT. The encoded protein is CASSYGHTGELFF.

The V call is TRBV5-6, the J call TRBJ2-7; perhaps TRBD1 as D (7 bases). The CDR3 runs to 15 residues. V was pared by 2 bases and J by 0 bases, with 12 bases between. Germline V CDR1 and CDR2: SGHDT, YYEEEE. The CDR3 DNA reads TGTGCCAGCAGCTTCAGGGGGGCTGGCTCCTACGAGCAGTACGTC. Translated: CASSFRGAGSYEQYV.

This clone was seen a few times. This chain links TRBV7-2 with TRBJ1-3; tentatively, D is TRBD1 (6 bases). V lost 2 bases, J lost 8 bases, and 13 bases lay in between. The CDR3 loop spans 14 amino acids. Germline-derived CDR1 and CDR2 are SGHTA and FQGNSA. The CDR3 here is CASSLKGGGDTIYF. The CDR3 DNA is TGTGCCAGCAGCTTAAAAGGGGGAGGCGACACCATATATTTT.

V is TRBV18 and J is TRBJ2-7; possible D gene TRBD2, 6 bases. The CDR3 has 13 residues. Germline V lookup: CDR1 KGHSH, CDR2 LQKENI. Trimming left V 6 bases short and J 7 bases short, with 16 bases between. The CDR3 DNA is TGTGCCAGCTCTCGGGACTCGACTGAGGAGCAGTACTTC. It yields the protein CASSRDSTEEQYF.

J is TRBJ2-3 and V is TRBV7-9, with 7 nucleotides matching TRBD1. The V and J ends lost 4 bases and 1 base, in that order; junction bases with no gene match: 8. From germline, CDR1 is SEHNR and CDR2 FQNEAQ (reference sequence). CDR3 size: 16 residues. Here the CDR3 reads CASSSNRGWGTDTQYF. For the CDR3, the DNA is TGTGCCAGCAGCTCCAACAGGGGCTGGGGCACAGATACGCAGTATTTT.

The CDR3 loop reads CASSLGPLGNQPQHF. The CDR3 nucleotides read TGTGCCAGCTCTCTCGGACCCCTTGGCAATCAGCCCCAGCATTTT. This chain joins TRBV18 and TRBJ1-5; no firm D call. The germline V gene encodes CDR1 KGHSH and CDR2 LQKENI. This CDR3 is built from 15 residues. Deletions cut 6 bases from V and 2 bases from J, with 14 bases between.

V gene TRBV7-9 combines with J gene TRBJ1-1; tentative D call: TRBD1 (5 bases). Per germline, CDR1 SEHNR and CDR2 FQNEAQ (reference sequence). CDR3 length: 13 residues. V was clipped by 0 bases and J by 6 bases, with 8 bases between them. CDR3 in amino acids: CASSLAQGAEAFF. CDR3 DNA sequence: TGTGCCAGCAGCTTAGCGCAAGGGGCTGAAGCTTTCTTT.

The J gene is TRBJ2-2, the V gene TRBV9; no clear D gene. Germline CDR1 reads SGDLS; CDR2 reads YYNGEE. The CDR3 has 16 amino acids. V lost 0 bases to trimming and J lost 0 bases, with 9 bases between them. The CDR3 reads CASSVALPANTGELFF. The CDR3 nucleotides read TGTGCCAGCAGCGTAGCACTTCCCGCGAACACCGGGGAGCTGTTTTTT.

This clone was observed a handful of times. This CDR3 reads CASSIPRDSPVVEQYF. CDR3 sequence (DNA): TGTGCCAGTAGTATCCCGCGGGACTCCCCAGTAGTCGAGCAGTACTTC. This sequence joins TRBV19 and TRBJ2-7; D perhaps matches TRBD2 (6 bases). CDR1 is LNHDA and CDR2 is SQIVND in the germline V gene (reference sequence). V shed 3 bases and J shed 6 bases, with 21 bases lying between them. The length of the CDR3 is 16 residues.

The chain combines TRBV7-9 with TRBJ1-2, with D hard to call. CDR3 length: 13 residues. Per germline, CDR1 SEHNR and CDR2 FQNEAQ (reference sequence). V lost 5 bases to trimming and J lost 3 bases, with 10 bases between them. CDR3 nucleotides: TGTGCCAGCAGCCCCCAATACGACTATGGCTACACCTTC. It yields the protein CASSPQYDYGYTF.

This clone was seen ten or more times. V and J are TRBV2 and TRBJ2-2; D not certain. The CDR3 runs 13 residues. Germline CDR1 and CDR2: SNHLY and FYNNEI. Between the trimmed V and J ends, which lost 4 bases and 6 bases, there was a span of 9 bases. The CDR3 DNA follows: TGTGCCAGCAGTGCTAGTCTCCCCGGGGAGCTGTTTTTT. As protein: CASSASLPGELFF.

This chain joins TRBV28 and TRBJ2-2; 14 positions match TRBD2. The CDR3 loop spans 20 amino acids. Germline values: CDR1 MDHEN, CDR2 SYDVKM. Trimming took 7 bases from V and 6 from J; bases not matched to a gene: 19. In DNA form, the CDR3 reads TGTGCCAGCACCTCGACCCCGTGGACTAGCGGGGGGCTAGGTGCCGGGGAGCTGTTTTTT. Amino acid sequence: CASTSTPWTSGGLGAGELFF.

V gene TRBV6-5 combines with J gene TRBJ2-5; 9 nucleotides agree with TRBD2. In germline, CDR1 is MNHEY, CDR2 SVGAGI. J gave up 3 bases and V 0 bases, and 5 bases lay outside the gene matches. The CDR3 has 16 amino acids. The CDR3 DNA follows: TGTGCCAGCAGTTACTCGAGACGACTAGCGGAAGAGACCCAGTACTTC. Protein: CASSYSRRLAEETQYF.

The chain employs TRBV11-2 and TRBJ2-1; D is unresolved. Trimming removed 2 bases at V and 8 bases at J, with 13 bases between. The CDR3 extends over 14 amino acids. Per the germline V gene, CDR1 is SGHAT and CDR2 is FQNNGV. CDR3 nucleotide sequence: TGTGCCAGCAGCTTACGTTCGGGTGGGGATGAGCAGTTCTTC. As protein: CASSLRSGGDEQFF. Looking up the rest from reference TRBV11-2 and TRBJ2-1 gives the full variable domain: EAGVAQSPRYKIIEKRQSVAFWCNPISGHATLYWYQQILGQGPKLLIQFQNNGVVDDSQLPKDRFSAERLKGVDSTLKIQPAKLEDSAVYLCASSLRSGGDEQFFGPGTRLTVL.

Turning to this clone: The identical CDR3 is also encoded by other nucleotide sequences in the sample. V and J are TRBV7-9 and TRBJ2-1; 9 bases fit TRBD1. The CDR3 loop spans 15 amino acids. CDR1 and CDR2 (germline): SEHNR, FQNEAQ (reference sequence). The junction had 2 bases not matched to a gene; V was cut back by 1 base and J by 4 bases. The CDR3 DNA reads TGTGCCAGCAGCTTAGGACAGGGGGGGTACAATGAGCAGTTCTTC. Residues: CASSLGQGGYNEQFF.

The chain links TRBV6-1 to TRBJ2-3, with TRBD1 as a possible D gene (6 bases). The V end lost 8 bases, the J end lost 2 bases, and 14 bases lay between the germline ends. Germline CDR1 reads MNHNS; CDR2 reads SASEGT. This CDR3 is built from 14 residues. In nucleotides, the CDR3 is TGTGCCAGCCCTCCGGGGACATTCACAGATACGCAGTATTTT. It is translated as CASPPGTFTDTQYF.

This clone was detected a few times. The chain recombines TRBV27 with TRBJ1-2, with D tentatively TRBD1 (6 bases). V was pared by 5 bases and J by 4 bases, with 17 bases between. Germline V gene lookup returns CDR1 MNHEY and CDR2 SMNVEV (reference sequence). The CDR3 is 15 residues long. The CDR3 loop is CASSLLRGTRYGYTF. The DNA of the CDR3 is TGTGCCAGCAGTCTTCTTAGGGGGACGCGCTATGGCTACACCTTC.

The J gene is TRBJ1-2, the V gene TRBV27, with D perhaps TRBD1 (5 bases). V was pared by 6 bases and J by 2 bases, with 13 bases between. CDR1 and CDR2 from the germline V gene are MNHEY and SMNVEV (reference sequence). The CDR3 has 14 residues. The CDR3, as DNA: TGTGCCAGCAGCTATACCGGGGCAAACTATGGCTACACCTTC. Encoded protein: CASSYTGANYGYTF.

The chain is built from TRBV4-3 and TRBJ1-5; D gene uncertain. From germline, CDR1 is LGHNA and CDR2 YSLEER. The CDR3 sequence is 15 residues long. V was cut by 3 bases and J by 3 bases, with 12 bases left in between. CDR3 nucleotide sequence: TGCGCCAGCAGCCAGGTCCCAGGTGACAATCAGCCCCAGCATTTT. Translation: CASSQVPGDNQPQHF.